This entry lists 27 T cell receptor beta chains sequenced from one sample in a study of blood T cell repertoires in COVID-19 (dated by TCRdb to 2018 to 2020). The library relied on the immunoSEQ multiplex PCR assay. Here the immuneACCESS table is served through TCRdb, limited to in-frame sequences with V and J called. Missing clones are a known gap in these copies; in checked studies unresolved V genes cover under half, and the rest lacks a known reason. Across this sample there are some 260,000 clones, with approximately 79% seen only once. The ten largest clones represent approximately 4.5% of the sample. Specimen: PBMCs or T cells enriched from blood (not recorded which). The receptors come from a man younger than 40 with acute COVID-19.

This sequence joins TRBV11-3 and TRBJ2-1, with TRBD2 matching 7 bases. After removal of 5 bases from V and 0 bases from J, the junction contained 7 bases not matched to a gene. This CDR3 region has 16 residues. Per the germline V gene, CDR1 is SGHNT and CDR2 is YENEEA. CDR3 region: CASSPARGDSYNEQFF. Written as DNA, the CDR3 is TGTGCCAGCAGCCCCGCTCGGGGGGACTCCTACAATGAGCAGTTCTTC.

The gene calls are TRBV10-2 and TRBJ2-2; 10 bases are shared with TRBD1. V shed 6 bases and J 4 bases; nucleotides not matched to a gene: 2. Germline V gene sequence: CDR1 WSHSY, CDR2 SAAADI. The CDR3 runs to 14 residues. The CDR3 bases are TGCGCCAGCAGCGGACAGGGGGGCACCGGGGAGCTGTTTTTT. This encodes CASSGQGGTGELFF.

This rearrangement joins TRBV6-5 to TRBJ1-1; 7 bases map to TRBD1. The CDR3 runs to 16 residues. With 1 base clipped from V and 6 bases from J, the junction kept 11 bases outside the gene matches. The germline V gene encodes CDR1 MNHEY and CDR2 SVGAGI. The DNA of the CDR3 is TGTGCCAGCAGTTACTACCAGACAGGGCTTAGGCCTGAAGCTTTCTTT. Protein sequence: CASSYYQTGLRPEAFF.

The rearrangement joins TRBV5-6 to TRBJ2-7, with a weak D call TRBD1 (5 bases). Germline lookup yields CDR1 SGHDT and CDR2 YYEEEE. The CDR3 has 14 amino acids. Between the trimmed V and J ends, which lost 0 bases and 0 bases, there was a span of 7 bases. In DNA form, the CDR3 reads TGTGCCAGCAGCTTGGGACAGAGCTCCTACGAGCAGTACGTC. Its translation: CASSLGQSSYEQYV.

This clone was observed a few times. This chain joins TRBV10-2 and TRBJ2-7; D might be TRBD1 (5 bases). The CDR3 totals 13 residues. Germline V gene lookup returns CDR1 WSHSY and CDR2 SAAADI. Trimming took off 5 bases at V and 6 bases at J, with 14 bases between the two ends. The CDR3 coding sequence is TGCGCCAGCAGTCCCAGGACATTGGGCGAGCAGTACGTC. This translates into CASSPRTLGEQYV.

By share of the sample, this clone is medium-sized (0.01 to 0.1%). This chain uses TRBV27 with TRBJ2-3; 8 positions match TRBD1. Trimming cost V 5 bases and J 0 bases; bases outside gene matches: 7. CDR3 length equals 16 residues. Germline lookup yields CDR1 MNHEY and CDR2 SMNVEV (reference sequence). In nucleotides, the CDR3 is TGTGCCAGCAGTCCAGGGGGCGGCCCTAGCACAGATACGCAGTATTTT. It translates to CASSPGGGPSTDTQYF.

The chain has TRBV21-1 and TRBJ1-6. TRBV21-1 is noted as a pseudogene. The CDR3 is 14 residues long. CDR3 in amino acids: CASSKGRRSSPLHF. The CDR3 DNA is TGTGCCAGCAGCAAAGGGCGACGGAGTTCACCCCTCCACTTT.

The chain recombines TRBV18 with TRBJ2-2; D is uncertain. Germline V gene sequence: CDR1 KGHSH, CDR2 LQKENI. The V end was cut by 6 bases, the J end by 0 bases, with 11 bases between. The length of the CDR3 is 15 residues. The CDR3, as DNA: TGTGCCAGCTCCCCAGCAGGCTCGAACACCGGGGAGCTGTTTTTT. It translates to CASSPAGSNTGELFF.

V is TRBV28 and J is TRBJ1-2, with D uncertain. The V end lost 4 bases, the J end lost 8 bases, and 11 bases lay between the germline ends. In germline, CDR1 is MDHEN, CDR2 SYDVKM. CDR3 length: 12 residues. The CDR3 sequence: CASSYGDLGYTF. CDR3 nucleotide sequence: TGTGCCAGCAGTTACGGTGACTTGGGCTACACCTTC.

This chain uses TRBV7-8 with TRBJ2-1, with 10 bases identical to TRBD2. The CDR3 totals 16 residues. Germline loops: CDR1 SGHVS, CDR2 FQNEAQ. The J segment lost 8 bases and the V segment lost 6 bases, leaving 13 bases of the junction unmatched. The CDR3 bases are TGTGCCAGCAGTTCAAGCGGGAGGGCCCGTTGGGATGAGCAGTTCTTC. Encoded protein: CASSSSGRARWDEQFF.

The CDR3 protein is CAYHTYRLTGGDTQYF. The DNA of the CDR3 is TGTGCCTACCATACCTACCGCCTTACAGGGGGTGATACGCAGTATTTT. J is TRBJ2-3 and V is TRBV5-4, with 8 bases aligning to TRBD1. The junction had 19 bases not matched to a gene; V was cut back by 10 bases and J by 6 bases. Germline V gene data show CDR1 as SGHNT and CDR2 as YYREEE (reference sequence). The CDR3 loop spans 16 amino acids.

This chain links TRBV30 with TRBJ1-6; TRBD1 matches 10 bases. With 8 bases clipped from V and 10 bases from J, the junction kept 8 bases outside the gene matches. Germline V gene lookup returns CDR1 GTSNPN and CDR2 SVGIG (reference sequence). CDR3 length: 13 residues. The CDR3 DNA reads TGTGCCCTTCTCCGGGACAGGGGATCACCCCTCCACTTT. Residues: CALLRDRGSPLHF.

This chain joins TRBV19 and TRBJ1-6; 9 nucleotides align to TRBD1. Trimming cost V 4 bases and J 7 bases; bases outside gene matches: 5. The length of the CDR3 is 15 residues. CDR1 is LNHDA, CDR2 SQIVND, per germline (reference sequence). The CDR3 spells CASSTPGQGNSPLHF. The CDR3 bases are TGTGCCAGTAGTACCCCGGGACAGGGAAATTCACCCCTCCACTTT. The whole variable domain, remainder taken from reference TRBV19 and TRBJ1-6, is DGGITQSPKYLFRKEGQNVTLSCEQNLNHDAMYWYRQDPGQGLRLIYYSQIVNDFQKGDIAEGYSVSREKKESFPLTVTSAQKNPTAFYLCASSTPGQGNSPLHFGNGTRLTVT.

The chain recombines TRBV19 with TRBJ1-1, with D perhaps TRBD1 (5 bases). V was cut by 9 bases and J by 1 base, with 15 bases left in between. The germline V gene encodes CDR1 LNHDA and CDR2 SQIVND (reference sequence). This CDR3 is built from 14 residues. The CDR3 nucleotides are TGTGCCAGCCTCCAACGGGGGACGAACACTGAAGCTTTCTTT. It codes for CASLQRGTNTEAFF.

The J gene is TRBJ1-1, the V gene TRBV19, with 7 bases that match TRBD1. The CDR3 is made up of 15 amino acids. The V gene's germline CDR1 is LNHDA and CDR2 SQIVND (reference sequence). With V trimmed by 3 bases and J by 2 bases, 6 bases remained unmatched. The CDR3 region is CASSITGQINTEAFF. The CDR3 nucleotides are TGTGCCAGTAGTATTACGGGACAGATCAACACTGAAGCTTTCTTT.

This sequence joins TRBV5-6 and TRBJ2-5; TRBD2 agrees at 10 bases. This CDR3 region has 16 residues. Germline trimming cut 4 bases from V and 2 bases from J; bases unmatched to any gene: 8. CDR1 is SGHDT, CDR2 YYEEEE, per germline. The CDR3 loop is CASSQTLAGVQETQYF. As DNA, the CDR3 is TGTGCCAGCAGCCAAACTCTAGCGGGGGTACAAGAGACCCAGTACTTC.

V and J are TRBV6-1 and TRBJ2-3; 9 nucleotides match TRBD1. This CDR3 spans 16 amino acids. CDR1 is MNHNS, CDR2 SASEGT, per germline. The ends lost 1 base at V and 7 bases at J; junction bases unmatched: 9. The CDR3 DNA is TGTGCCAGCAGTGAAGGTTTAGGACAGGGGTCCAATACGCAGTATTTT. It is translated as CASSEGLGQGSNTQYF.

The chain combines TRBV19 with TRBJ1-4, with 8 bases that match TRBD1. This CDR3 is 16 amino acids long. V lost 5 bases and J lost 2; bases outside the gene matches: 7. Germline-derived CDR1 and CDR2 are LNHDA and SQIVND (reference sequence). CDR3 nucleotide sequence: TGTGCCAGTAGTCCCGGACAGGGTGGCACTAATGAAAAACTGTTTTTT. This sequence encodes CASSPGQGGTNEKLFF.

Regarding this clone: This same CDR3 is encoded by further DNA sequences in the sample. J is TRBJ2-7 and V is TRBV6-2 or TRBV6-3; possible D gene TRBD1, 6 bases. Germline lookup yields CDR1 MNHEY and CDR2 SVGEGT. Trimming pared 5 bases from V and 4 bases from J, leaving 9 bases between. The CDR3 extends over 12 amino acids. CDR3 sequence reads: CASSPQGYEQYV. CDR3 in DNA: TGTGCCAGCAGTCCACAGGGTTACGAGCAGTACGTC.

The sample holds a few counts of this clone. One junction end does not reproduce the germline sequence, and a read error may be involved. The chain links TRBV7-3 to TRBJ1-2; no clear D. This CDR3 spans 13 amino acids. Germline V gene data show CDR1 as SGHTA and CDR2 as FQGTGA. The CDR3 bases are TGTGCCAGCAGATTAAGTCTCAACTATGGCTACACCTTC. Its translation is CASRLSLNYGYTF. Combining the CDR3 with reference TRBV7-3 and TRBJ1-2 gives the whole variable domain GAGVSQTPSNKVTEKGKYVELRCDPISGHTALYWYRQSLGQGPEFLIYFQGTGAADDSGLPNDRFFAVRPEGSVSTLKIQRTERGDSAVYLCASRLSLNYGYTFGSGTRLTVV.

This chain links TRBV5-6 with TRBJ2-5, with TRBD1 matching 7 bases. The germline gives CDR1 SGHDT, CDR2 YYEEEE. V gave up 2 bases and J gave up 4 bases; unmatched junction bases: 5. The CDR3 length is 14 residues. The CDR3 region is CASSLLQGSETQYF. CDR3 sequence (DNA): TGTGCCAGCAGCTTATTACAGGGGTCAGAGACCCAGTACTTC. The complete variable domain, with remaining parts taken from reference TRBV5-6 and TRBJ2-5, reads DAGVTQSPTHLIKTRGQQVTLRCSPKSGHDTVSWYQQALGQGPQFIFQYYEEEERQRGNFPDRFSGHQFPNYSSELNVNALLLGDSALYLCASSLLQGSETQYFGPGTRLLVL.

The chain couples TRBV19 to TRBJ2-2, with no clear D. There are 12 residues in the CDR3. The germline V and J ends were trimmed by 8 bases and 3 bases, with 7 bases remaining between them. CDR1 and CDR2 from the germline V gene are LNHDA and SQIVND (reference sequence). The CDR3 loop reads CASFRYTGELFF. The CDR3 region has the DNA TGTGCCAGTTTTCGGTACACCGGGGAGCTGTTTTTT. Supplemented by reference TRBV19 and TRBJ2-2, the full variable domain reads DGGITQSPKYLFRKEGQNVTLSCEQNLNHDAMYWYRQDPGQGLRLIYYSQIVNDFQKGDIAEGYSVSREKKESFPLTVTSAQKNPTAFYLCASFRYTGELFFGEGSRLTVL.

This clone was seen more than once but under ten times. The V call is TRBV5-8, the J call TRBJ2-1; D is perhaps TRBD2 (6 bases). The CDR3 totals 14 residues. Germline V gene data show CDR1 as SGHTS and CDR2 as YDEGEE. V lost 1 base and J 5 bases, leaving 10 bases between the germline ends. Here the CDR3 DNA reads TGTGCCAGCAGCTTGCGGGACTTCGACAATGAGCAGTTCTTC. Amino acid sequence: CASSLRDFDNEQFF.

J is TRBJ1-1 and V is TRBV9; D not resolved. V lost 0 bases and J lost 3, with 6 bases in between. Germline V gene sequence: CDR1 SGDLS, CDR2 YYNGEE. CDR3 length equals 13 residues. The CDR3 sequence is CASSVDRDTEAFF. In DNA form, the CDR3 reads TGTGCCAGCAGCGTAGATCGGGACACTGAAGCTTTCTTT.

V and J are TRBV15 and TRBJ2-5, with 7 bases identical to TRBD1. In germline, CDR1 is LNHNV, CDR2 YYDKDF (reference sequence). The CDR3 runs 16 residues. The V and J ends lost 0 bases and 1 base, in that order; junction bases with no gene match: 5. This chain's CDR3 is CATSREIDRAQETQYF. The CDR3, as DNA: TGTGCCACCAGCAGAGAGATAGACAGGGCCCAAGAGACCCAGTACTTC.

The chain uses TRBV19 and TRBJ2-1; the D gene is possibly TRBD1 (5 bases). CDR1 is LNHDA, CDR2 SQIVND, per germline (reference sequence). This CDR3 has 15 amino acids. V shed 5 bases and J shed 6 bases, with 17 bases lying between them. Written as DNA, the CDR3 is TGTGCCAGTAGTGACTCGGACACTTTCGGCAATGAGCAGTTCTTC. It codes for CASSDSDTFGNEQFF.

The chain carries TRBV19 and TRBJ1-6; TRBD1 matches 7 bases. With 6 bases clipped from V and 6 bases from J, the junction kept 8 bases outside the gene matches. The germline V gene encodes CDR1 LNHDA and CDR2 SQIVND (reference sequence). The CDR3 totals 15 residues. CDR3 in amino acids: CASRPDRQGNSPLHF. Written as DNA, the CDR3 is TGTGCCAGTAGACCTGATAGACAGGGTAATTCACCCCTCCACTTT.